These 31 T cell receptor beta chains came from one sample sequenced in a study of CD8+CD57+ T cells in acquired aplastic anemia. CDR3 and TCR beta VDJ profiling relied on genomic DNA as the template. TCRdb itself ran the reads through MiXCR, one entry per CDR3 protein. The table has just over 400,000 distinct CDR3 sequences, 55% to 70% seen once. Specimen: sorted CD4+, CD8+, or CD8+CD57+ T cells (not recorded which) from PBMCs. The source is a human donor in good health, serving as a control.

The chain couples TRBV24-1 to TRBJ2-3; 9 nucleotides match TRBD2. After removal of 4 bases from V and 0 bases from J, the junction contained 13 bases not matched to a gene. Per the germline V gene, CDR1 is KGHDR and CDR2 is SFDVKD. CDR3 length: 19 residues. CDR3: CATSDSPAGGPTSTDTQYF. CDR3 nucleotides: TGTGCCACCAGTGACTCACCAGCGGGGGGACCGACTAGCACAGATACGCAGTATTTT.

This clonotype was recorded at least ten times. The chain couples TRBV12-3 or TRBV12-4 to TRBJ1-6; 9 bases are shared with TRBD1. V lost 6 bases, J lost 9 bases, and 9 bases stayed unmatched. This CDR3 comprises 15 residues. DNA of the CDR3: TGTGCCAGCAGATCGACAGGGGGAGGGGGTTCACCCCTCCACTTT. This codes for CASRSTGGGGSPLHF.

There are a few counts of this clonotype. The rearrangement links TRBV7-9 to TRBJ1-1; D unresolved. CDR3 length equals 11 residues. V was pared by 2 bases and J by 8 bases, with 6 bases between. Looked up from germline, CDR1 is SEHNR and CDR2 is FQNEAQ (reference sequence). The CDR3 nucleotides read TGTGCCAGCAGCTTACAGGTCGAAGCTTTCTTT. It yields the protein CASSLQVEAFF.

This clonotype has only a few counts. Germline and junction disagree at one end, which may indicate a read error. The J gene is TRBJ1-2, the V gene TRBV2; D is possibly TRBD1 (6 bases). Germline V gene lookup returns CDR1 SNHLY and CDR2 FYNNEI. The CDR3 length is 15 residues. The CDR3 sequence is CASSEGVTGCYGYTF. The CDR3, as DNA: TGCGCCAGCAGTGAAGGCGTAACAGGGTGCTATGGCTACACCTTC.

Ten or more counts support this clonotype. The rearrangement links TRBV6-5 to TRBJ1-5; D is uncertain. Per the germline V gene, CDR1 is MNHEY and CDR2 is SVGAGI. Trimming took off 2 bases at V and 2 bases at J, with 4 bases between the two ends. CDR3 length: 13 amino acids. The CDR3 region has the DNA TGTGCCAGCAGTTACGACGGCAATCAGCCCCAGCATTTT. Its protein is CASSYDGNQPQHF.

Only a few counts were recorded for this clonotype. This may arise from a read error, as a much more abundant clone is one base away. The chain recombines TRBV7-8 with TRBJ2-2; no definite D call. Trimming stripped 1 base from V and 2 bases from J, with 14 bases between. This CDR3 is 17 amino acids long. Looked up from germline, CDR1 is SGHVS and CDR2 is FQNEAQ. CDR3 nucleotides: TGTGCCAGCAGCTTAGAACGTGGCTACATTAACACCGGGGAGCTGTTTTTT. Protein sequence: CASSLERGYINTGELFF.

As to this clonotype: Mismatch with germline at one junction end may stem from a read error. The chain joins TRBV6-1 to TRBJ2-3, with a possible D match to TRBD1 (5 bases). Germline-derived CDR1 and CDR2 are MNHNS and SASEGT. The CDR3 is made up of 13 amino acids. The CDR3 protein is CAISGAPGDTQYF. CDR3 bases: TGTGCCATCAGTGGGGCCCCAGGGGATACGCAGTATTTT.

This clonotype was seen only once. J is TRBJ2-7 and V is TRBV12-3 or TRBV12-4; D may be TRBD1 or TRBD2 (5 bases each). The V gene lost 3 bases and the J gene lost 5 bases, with 20 bases spanning the gap. The CDR3 runs to 16 residues. The CDR3: CASSLVLRTPRDEQYF. Written as DNA, the CDR3 is TGTGCCAGCAGTTTGGTATTACGGACACCGAGGGACGAGCAGTACTTC.

The table lists this clonotype with a count of one. The V gene is TRBV7-2, the J gene TRBJ2-1, with 9 bases lining up with TRBD1. V trimming: 8 bases; J trimming: 10 bases; junction bases outside the gene matches: 12. This CDR3 spans 14 amino acids. The germline CDR1 and CDR2 sequences are SGHTA and FQGNSA. Here the CDR3 reads CASWGQGEGKEQFF. In nucleotides, the CDR3 is TGTGCCAGCTGGGGACAGGGTGAAGGGAAGGAGCAGTTCTTC.

Worth noting for this clonotype: Without the conserved terminal phenylalanine or tryptophan, this CDR3 likely stems from a read error. It is unclear where the CDR3 begins or ends on the DNA, so no DNA is shown, and the CDR3 is as TCRdb lists it. The V gene is TRBV7-2, the J gene TRBJ2-7; the table's D call TRBD1 went unverified against the DNA. The germline V gene has CDR1 SGHTA and CDR2 FQGNSA. The CDR3 contains 13 residues when both ends are counted. CDR3 amino acids: CASSFRGYSTDTQ.

The table lists this clonotype with many counts. The chain recombines TRBV20-1 with TRBJ2-5; D might be TRBD1 (5 bases). Per germline, CDR1 DFQATT and CDR2 SNEGSKA (reference sequence). This CDR3 spans 17 amino acids. V lost 5 bases and J 4 bases, leaving 26 bases between the germline ends. For the CDR3, the DNA is TGCAGTGCTGGTCAGACCTCAGGGTTTTCTTCGTTAGAGACCCAGTACTTC. It codes for CSAGQTSGFSSLETQYF.

This chain joins TRBV7-8 and TRBJ2-1; 8 bases map to TRBD2. CDR3 length: 14 amino acids. The germline gives CDR1 SGHVS, CDR2 FQNEAQ. V lost 5 bases, J lost 6 bases, and 6 bases stayed unmatched. DNA of the CDR3: TGTGCCAGCAGCCGAAGCGGGGGTGGCAATGAGCAGTTCTTC. Amino acid sequence: CASSRSGGGNEQFF.

V is TRBV15 and J is TRBJ1-5, with D maybe TRBD1 (5 bases). The V gene's germline CDR1 is LNHNV and CDR2 YYDKDF (reference sequence). Trimming stripped 0 bases from V and 14 bases from J, with 17 bases between. The CDR3 runs to 14 residues. CDR3 sequence reads: CATSRDPGQGPKHF. In DNA, the CDR3 is TGTGCCACCAGCAGAGATCCGGGGCAGGGCCCTAAGCATTTT.

The J gene is TRBJ2-1, the V gene TRBV20-1, with a weak D call TRBD2 (5 bases). The V gene's germline CDR1 is DFQATT and CDR2 SNEGSKA (reference sequence). CDR3 length: 15 amino acids. V was clipped by 5 bases and J by 3 bases, with 17 bases between them. CDR3 in DNA: TGCAGTGCTGATAAAGGCCGAGGGAGCTACAATGAGCAGTTCTTC. It specifies CSADKGRGSYNEQFF.

This clonotype was recorded only once. The V gene is TRBV5-5, the J gene TRBJ1-3, with D tentatively TRBD1 (5 bases). The length of the CDR3 is 17 residues. V was cut by 0 bases and J by 5 bases, with 18 bases left in between. Germline CDR1 reads SGHKS; CDR2 reads YYEKEE (reference sequence). Here the CDR3 DNA reads TGTGCCAGCAGCTTGGTACAGGATCGGTCGGGGAGAAACACCATATATTTT. Encoded protein: CASSLVQDRSGRNTIYF.

The chain uses TRBV7-9 and TRBJ1-2, with D uncertain. With 4 bases removed from V and 13 bases from J, the gap between germline ends came to 19 bases. Germline-derived CDR1 and CDR2 are SEHNR and FQNEAQ (reference sequence). This CDR3 has 13 residues. DNA for the CDR3: TGTGCCAGCAGCTCCCCCCGGCGCGTGGCCTCCACCTTC. This encodes CASSSPRRVASTF.

The chain uses TRBV7-8 and TRBJ2-5; maybe TRBD1 (5 bases). CDR3 length: 13 amino acids. Trimming left V 4 bases short and J 9 bases short, with 15 bases between. The V gene's germline CDR1 is SGHVS and CDR2 FQNEAQ. DNA of the CDR3: TGTGCCAGCAGCTCAGGGTTGCGGACGGCCCAGTACTTC. As protein: CASSSGLRTAQYF.

The chain uses TRBV6-2 or TRBV6-3 and TRBJ1-2; no clear D. This CDR3 region has 16 residues. The V and J ends lost 6 bases and 4 bases respectively, with 21 bases between them. From germline, CDR1 is MNHEY and CDR2 SVGEGT. The CDR3 region is CASRQDLIGQTYGYTF. The CDR3 region has the DNA TGTGCCAGCAGGCAAGATCTCATTGGGCAGACCTATGGCTACACCTTC.

This chain uses TRBV24-1 with TRBJ2-1; no definite D call. V dropped 3 bases and J dropped 3 bases, with 8 bases sitting between them. Germline V CDR1 and CDR2: KGHDR, SFDVKD. CDR3 length: 14 amino acids. The CDR3 coding sequence is TGTGCCACCAGTGATCGCCGGAACTACAATGAGCAGTTCTTC. It codes for CATSDRRNYNEQFF.

This clonotype was found many times. The rearrangement joins TRBV6-1 to TRBJ1-2, with D uncertain. The CDR3 sequence is 15 residues long. The V gene lost 7 bases and the J gene lost 2 bases, with 17 bases spanning the gap. In germline, CDR1 is MNHNS, CDR2 SASEGT. The CDR3 is CASTTFLTVNYGYTF. The DNA of the CDR3 is TGTGCCAGCACGACCTTCCTAACAGTAAACTATGGCTACACCTTC.

This clonotype was detected many times. This chain uses TRBV6-1 with TRBJ2-7; D is uncertain. Trimming took 7 bases from V and 3 from J, leaving 19 bases between them. CDR3 length: 15 residues. From germline, CDR1 is MNHNS and CDR2 SASEGT. CDR3 region: CASIRGPEQYYEQYF. The CDR3 DNA reads as TGTGCCAGCATCCGAGGCCCGGAACAGTACTACGAGCAGTACTTC.

This clonotype was counted between two and nine times. The chain joins TRBV6-2 or TRBV6-3 to TRBJ2-5; 9 positions match TRBD1. This CDR3 region has 16 residues. Germline V gene sequence: CDR1 MNHEY, CDR2 SVGEGT. V shed 5 bases, J shed 6 bases, and the junction held 13 bases outside the gene matches. The CDR3 loop reads CASSPTHRTGAKTQYF. The CDR3 DNA sequence: TGTGCCAGCAGTCCCACTCACCGGACAGGGGCAAAGACCCAGTACTTC.

V is TRBV19 and J is TRBJ2-6, with D uncertain. V was shortened by 0 bases and J by 3 bases, with 0 bases between the two germline ends. CDR3 length equals 13 residues. The germline gives CDR1 LNHDA, CDR2 SQIVND (reference sequence). The CDR3, as DNA: TGTGCCAGTAGTATAGATGGGGCCAACGTCCTGACTTTC. It encodes CASSIDGANVLTF.

This rearrangement joins TRBV7-2 to TRBJ2-1; 8 bases agree with TRBD2. Germline CDR1 and CDR2: SGHTA and FQGNSA. This CDR3 has 17 amino acids. Germline trimming cut 5 bases from V and 4 bases from J; bases unmatched to any gene: 13. CDR3: CASSQAGGSTSYNEQFF. The DNA of the CDR3 is TGTGCCAGCAGCCAGGCGGGGGGCTCTACTTCATACAATGAGCAGTTCTTC.

This clonotype was observed once. This sequence joins TRBV7-2 and TRBJ2-7; D unclear. Germline assignment: CDR1 SGHTA and CDR2 FQGNSA. There are 15 residues in the CDR3. V lost 6 bases, J lost 10 bases, and 25 bases lay in between. CDR3 sequence: CASRARQDGFHYQYF. CDR3 coding DNA: TGTGCCAGCAGGGCTCGCCAGGACGGTTTCCACTACCAGTACTTC.

This clonotype was counted between two and nine times. The rearrangement joins TRBV29-1 to TRBJ1-5; 12 bases line up with TRBD1. This CDR3 contains 14 residues. The germline gives CDR1 SQVTM, CDR2 ANQGSEA. The V segment lost 4 bases and the J segment 6 bases; nucleotides outside the gene matches: 4. The CDR3 sequence is CSVGGTGGGQPQHF. Here the CDR3 DNA reads TGCAGCGTTGGAGGGACAGGGGGCGGTCAGCCCCAGCATTTT.

This clonotype has a single count. The V and J genes are TRBV20-1 and TRBJ2-3; 12 bases agree with TRBD2. CDR1 and CDR2 from the germline V gene are DFQATT and SNEGSKA (reference sequence). The CDR3 is 16 residues long. V gave up 5 bases and J gave up 6 bases; unmatched junction bases: 12. Here the CDR3 DNA reads TGCAGTGCTCACCCTCTAGCGGGGGGGCCAACTGATACGCAGTATTTT. Protein: CSAHPLAGGPTDTQYF.

This clonotype appeared once. V is TRBV29-1 and J is TRBJ2-5; possible D gene TRBD1, 6 bases. The CDR3 runs 14 residues. Germline V lookup: CDR1 SQVTM, CDR2 ANQGSEA. V dropped 3 bases and J dropped 4 bases, with 15 bases sitting between them. The CDR3 spells CSVEGDIPGETQYF. In DNA form, the CDR3 reads TGCAGCGTTGAGGGGGACATCCCTGGAGAGACCCAGTACTTC.

V is TRBV7-2 and J is TRBJ1-1; D may be TRBD1 (6 bases). The germline gives CDR1 SGHTA, CDR2 FQGNSA. This CDR3 is built from 14 residues. Trimming removed 5 bases from V and 0 bases from J, with 10 bases in between. CDR3 region: CASSEGGVNTEAFF. Written as DNA, the CDR3 is TGTGCCAGCAGCGAGGGGGGCGTGAACACTGAAGCTTTCTTT.

Note on this clonotype: At one of its ends the junction is not consistent with the germline gene, which may arise from a read error. V gene TRBV7-2 combines with J gene TRBJ2-7; D uncertain. CDR3 length equals 13 residues. Looked up from germline, CDR1 is SGHTA and CDR2 is FQGNSA. CDR3 coding DNA: TGTGCCAGCAGCTTAGCACCTGGCTACGAGGAAGACTTC. Its protein product is CASSLAPGYEEDF.

This clonotype has at least ten counts. This chain uses TRBV5-1 with TRBJ2-7; TRBD1 matches at 7 bases. The CDR3 length is 14 residues. CDR1 is SGHRS, CDR2 YFSETQ, per germline. V shed 0 bases and J 3 bases; nucleotides not matched to a gene: 3. The CDR3 is CASSLAGQSYEQYF. CDR3 nucleotides: TGCGCCAGCAGCTTGGCGGGACAGAGCTACGAGCAGTACTTC.